The entry that follows covers one T cell receptor beta chain sequence. The target of this receptor is not known. Base quality data are lacking; no much larger clone is found one base away. The entry originates in a study of vaccination effects on CD4 cells after COVID-19 (dated 2022 in TCRdb). Broadly, across the study: To identify antigen-specific CD4+ T cell clonotypes by their expansion, the ViraFEST assay first stimulated PBMC with viral peptide pools and then applied TCR sequencing. Samples were taken from three convalescent patients early (day +14) and late (day +241, +227, +161 respectively) after vaccination. Across the study, the median time from the second dose to post-vaccine sampling was 72 days (range 14 to 241). Some 2.2 million PBMC per well were cultured in IMDM with roughly 5% human AB serum, around 9.1 IU/ml IL-2 and gentamicin, plus 10 ug/ml peptides. SARS-CoV-2 spike-specific CD4+ TCR repertoires were compared before and after mRNA vaccination in COVID-19 convalescent patients and in infection-naive vaccine recipients. The full study included some 10 COVID-19 convalescent patients and several SARS-CoV-2-naive healthy vaccine recipients. In the study, cultures from other donors were sequenced using the Oncomine TCR Beta short-read assay on an Illumina iSeq 100. What the authors observed across the whole study: Marked clonal contraction was observed in both infection-induced and vaccine-induced clones at late post-vaccination timepoints, consistent with waning T cell responses. Only a small number of convalescent patients were included, and no early post-infection timepoints were available, which limited the study. In convalescent patients, the post-vaccine spike-reactive repertoire consisted mainly of new vaccine-induced clones, largely distinct from infection-induced clones.

The method was the immunoSEQ multiplex PCR assay. DNA from the cultured, isolated CD4+ T cells was subjected to TCR beta CDR3 sequencing. The study's processing was this. Non-productive TCR sequences were removed and reads were trimmed to the CDR3 region, keeping CDR3s of at least 7 amino acids. Antigen-specific clonotypes were identified using the MANAFEST web app by comparison of expansion in peptide wells against reference cultures. To count as positive, a clone had to show expansion at FDR<0.05 compared with the reference and with all other wells, an odds ratio above 5, and a frequency above 0.1% in two replicate wells. A clonotype was defined as cross-reactive if the clonotype was significantly expanded both in SARS-CoV-2 spike wells and in at least one common cold coronavirus spike condition. Using the stringdist R package, CDR3 similarity was measured by Levenshtein distance, and unrooted trees were constructed with ape in R 3.6.1. Sourced from immuneACCESS, this table was stored by TCRdb with only in-frame sequences that have V and J called. A share of the clones is absent; for the studies checked, an unresolved V gene accounts for under half, and the remainder has no known explanation. V, J and clone size reflect that table, while D and trimming were determined from the DNA. The sample contains some 40,000 clones, over 60% of them found a single time. The top ten clonotypes cover around 3.5% of the sample.

After less than 13 days of culture, CD4+ T cells were isolated with the EasySep CD4+ T cell isolation kit. PCR-confirmed SARS-CoV-2 infection had occurred in convalescent patients between March and December 2020, before the Alpha, Beta and Delta variants emerged in the United States. Each participant got two doses of an mRNA SARS-CoV-2 vaccine, either BNT162b2 or mRNA-1273. Half of the culture medium was replaced with fresh IL-2-containing medium on days 3 and 7. Unless otherwise noted, each peptide stimulation condition was cultured in triplicate wells. Using Ficoll-Paque Plus gradient centrifugation, PBMC were separated from whole blood and then either used fresh or cryopreserved at -140C. The QIAamp micro DNA kit was used to extract genomic DNA from the cultured CD4+ T cells. Its CDR3 holds 12 amino acids, cysteine through phenylalanine. Solely the CDR3 DNA is kept, with 36 bases framed from the first base. V gives up 2 bases and J gives up 1 base, and the segment between their germline ends measures 2 bases.

This TCR came from a human donor who had a prior SARS-CoV-2 infection. This specimen consisted of CD4+ T cells from PBMCs cultured without peptide, obtained after COVID-19 vaccination. This receptor chain uses TRBV12-3 or TRBV12-4 and TRBJ1-1; no confident D gene assignment can be made. CDR3 reads: CASSLWNTEAFF. The sequenced DNA is TGTGCCAGCAGTTTATGGAACACTGAAGCTTTCTTT.